The following is a T cell receptor (beta chain) sequence with its context. Which antigen it targets is not known. Base qualities were left out, and no much larger clone turns up one base away. This record comes from a study of CD8 T cells in Susac syndrome (dated by TCRdb to 2018 to 2020). Study-level background: Of the Susac syndrome patients who were sequenced, more than five had clinically active disease and roughly eight were in clinical remission. At blood withdrawal, Susac syndrome patients were therapy-naive, treated with corticosteroids (with IVIg additionally given to some), or treated with IVIg alone. The study used repertoire sequencing to test whether antigen drove CD8+ T cell activation and differentiation in Susac syndrome.

What the study reported, not specific to this receptor: The number of individuals in the TCR sequencing and HLA analysis was acknowledged as relatively small. In the CD4+ T cell repertoire of Susac syndrome patients, clonal expansion was not detected.

The junction carries 10 bases between V and J, which are trimmed by 0 bases and 6 bases respectively. The germline V gene provides CDR1 SGHRS and CDR2 YFSETQ. The CDR3 goes from the cysteine to the phenylalanine over 13 residues. The only DNA kept is the CDR3, 39 bases in frame from the first base. Peripheral blood CD8+ and CD4+ T cells from healthy donors, Susac syndrome patients and multiple sclerosis patients were profiled by high-throughput TCR beta sequencing. The Susac syndrome patients fulfilled recently defined diagnostic criteria for definite or probable disease. Bulk CD8+ and CD4+ T cells were purified by magnetic negative isolation, while CD8+ TEMRA cells were enriched using FACS. Blood was collected in EDTA tubes and processed within 24 hours, with PBMCs isolated through density gradient centrifugation. PBMCs intended for TCR sequencing were frozen in liquid nitrogen and were later thawed in a 37 degrees C water bath. The sorted or isolated CD4+, CD8+ and CD8+ TEMRA cells had a purity of 90% or higher.

RNA was extracted using the RNeasy kit, and roughly 0.5 to 1 ug of the RNA was reverse transcribed with random hexamers. The immunoSEQ multiplex PCR assay, covering 54 Vbeta and 13 Jbeta segments, was used to amplify TCR beta CDR3 regions. Bias from PCR amplification was corrected by using a synthetic template baseline for primer optimization and for computational correction. In the paper's pipeline: Reads were assigned to V, D and J genes according to IMGT and analyzed in immunoSEQ Analyzer, with only productive sequences retained. Clonality was computed as one minus Shannon entropy normalized by log2 of the number of productive unique sequences. For each patient and control, public and private clones were evaluated within the 100 most prevalent clones. Clones were defined as Susac-specific when absent from the healthy and MS cohorts, from fewer than 1,300 published viral clones and from other ImmuneACCESS disease sequences. The raw public reads went through TCRdb reprocessing: fastp at Q25, MiXCR clone calling, in-frame beta chains kept. Every distinct CDR3 protein forms one entry, paired with its most common genes and DNA. TCRdb's processing, not the authors' own work, is the source of the V and J calls. Here the sample has approximately 210,000 distinct CDR3 sequences; 94% occur a single time. The ten largest clones represent over 0.15% of the sample.

The origin of this receptor is a human donor with Susac syndrome. What was sequenced was CD4+ T cells from PBMCs. Recombination joined TRBV5-1 with TRBJ2-7; no D segment can be confidently identified. The CDR3 reads as follows: CASSLETVSEQYF. The nucleotide sequence reads TGCGCCAGCAGCTTGGAAACGGTGAGCGAGCAGTACTTC.